This T cell receptor beta chain stems from a study of T cells expressing NK-cell markers. About the research overall: In the group of eight sequenced donors, seven were HCMV-seropositive and one was seronegative. Study-wide points: Of the CD8+ T cell pool in about 6 donors, about 1.0-8% was accounted for by dominant NKG2C+ clonotypes. Four donors showed these clonotypes also leading the CD3+CD56-NKG2C+ fraction.

Germline assignment: CDR1 SQVTM and CDR2 ANQGSEA. This CDR3 comprises 17 residues. Comment on this clonotype: The antigen remains unidentified.

5'RACE template switching with UMIs produced the TCR beta cDNA. TCRdb reprocessed the 5' RACE reads; each CDR3 protein has one entry and no DNA is given. The sample includes approximately 440,000 distinct CDR3 sequences. The origin of this receptor is a woman in her forties or fifties in good health. The rearrangement uses TRBV29-1 and TRBJ2-5; TCRdb selects TRBD1, and the lack of DNA leaves this call unchecked. Source material: blood T cells: a sorted CD56 or NKG2C T cell subset, CD4+ or CD8+ T cells, or bulk PBMC T cells (not recorded which). CDR3 sequence reads: CSVEGGRDGGYQETQYF.